This TCR beta chain was identified in a study of regulatory T cells in long-lasting Graves disease. Germline lookup yields CDR1 SGHAT and CDR2 FQNNGV. The V end was cut by 1 base, the J end by 6 bases, with 7 bases between. The CDR3 covers 13 residues. Time point: newly diagnosed GD, antithyroid drugs for less than 3 months. TCR sequences were obtained from RNA taken from PBMCs. It was American Thyroid Association guidelines that determined Graves' disease diagnosis. Tubes containing EDTA received 8.5 to 9 milliliters of drawn peripheral blood. General study results and limits: Relative to new patients (approximately 1,000), persistent patients exhibited greater sharing of public clonotypes (approximately 2,800). There were preferences for TRBV28, TRBJ1-2 and TRBJ2-5 in persistent disease.

This clonotype has a count of ten or more. The antigen remains unidentified. Sequencing libraries for TCR beta were prepared with iRepertoire HTBI primers and Arm-PCR of CDR3 regions. One entry per CDR3 protein, called by TCRdb with MiXCR from the multiplex PCR reads. The data show 250,000 to 400,000 distinct CDR3 sequences, about a sixth seen once. The TCR comes from a female donor with Graves disease. The chain combines TRBV11-2 with TRBJ2-1; D not certain. Here the sequenced sample was peripheral blood mononuclear cells (PBMCs), taken at new diagnosis, from a patient treated with antithyroid drugs. For the CDR3, the DNA is TGTGCCAGCAGCTTAGCTGGCGGCAATGAGCAGTTCTTC. It codes for CASSLAGGNEQFF. The full variable domain, rest sourced from reference TRBV11-2 and TRBJ2-1, is EAGVAQSPRYKIIEKRQSVAFWCNPISGHATLYWYQQILGQGPKLLIQFQNNGVVDDSQLPKDRFSAERLKGVDSTLKIQPAKLEDSAVYLCASSLAGGNEQFFGPGTRLTVL.